Sequencing of this T cell receptor beta chain was carried out in a study of OX40 agonist ivuxolimab in advanced cancers. Points on this clone: Its antigen is unidentified.

The study's findings and limits: Circulating CD4+ and CD8+ T cells showed clonal expansion by week 6 at 0.1 to 3.0 mg/kg.

Germline V gene data show CDR1 as MNHEY and CDR2 as SVGAGI. The CDR3 has 15 residues. Trimming cost V 3 bases and J 3 bases; bases outside gene matches: 5. Some clones are missing from TCRdb's copy, which holds only in-frame ones; the method was immunoSEQ multiplex PCR. The top ten hold around 1.8% of the sample, which has tens of thousands of clones, around 87% seen once. This receptor was obtained from an adult with an advanced solid tumor such as melanoma, head and neck, liver or kidney cancer. The sequencing here drew on CD4+ or CD8+ T cells sorted from blood, taken in a trial of the OX40 agonist ivuxolimab. The chain is built from TRBV6-5 and TRBJ1-3; TRBD1 agrees at 7 bases. CDR3 nucleotide sequence: TGTGCCAGCAGTTATACAGGGACAGATGGAAACACCATATATTTT. Residues: CASSYTGTDGNTIYF.